These T cell receptor beta chains were read from a single sample in a study of blood T cell repertoires in COVID-19. Assay: immunoSEQ multiplex PCR; the TCRdb copy retains only in-frame clones and omits some. This repertoire shows more than 140,000 clones, about 86% found once; its top ten account for around 8.2%. The sample taken for sequencing was peripheral blood. The receptors were sampled from a woman aged 55-69 years with acute or convalescent COVID-19. Each CDR3 is given with its conserved first and last residue. Each record gives: CDR3 protein, CDR3 DNA, clone size, J gene, V gene, D gene. The D gene is left open where the match is weak. Part of the rows lack a size; the others show once, few, many or a class for expanded clones.

CDR3: CASSNIRSGLAGVAYNEQFF
DNA: TGTGCCAGCAGCAACATTAGGTCAGGACTAGCGGGGGTAGCCTACAATGAGCAGTTCTTC
size: NA
J: TRBJ2-1
V: TRBV11-3
D: TRBD2

CDR3: CASSVRTSGGAGEQYF
DNA: TGTGCCAGCAGCGTACGGACTAGCGGGGGGGCGGGCGAGCAGTACTTC
size: NA
J: TRBJ2-7
V: TRBV2
D: TRBD2

CDR3: CATSREVGLQETQYF
DNA: TGTGCCACCAGCAGAGAGGTAGGACTTCAAGAGACCCAGTACTTC
size: NA
J: TRBJ2-5
V: TRBV15
D: NA

CDR3: CASNKGRGYGYTF
DNA: TGTGCCAGCAACAAAGGACGGGGCTATGGCTACACCTTC
size: NA
J: TRBJ1-2
V: TRBV11-2
D: NA

CDR3: CAWSVRGVNYGYTF
DNA: TGTGCCTGGAGTGTACGGGGGGTTAACTATGGCTACACCTTC
size: medium-sized
J: TRBJ1-2
V: TRBV30
D: NA

CDR3: CASSEDRLEGYTF
DNA: TGTGCCAGCAGTGAAGACAGACTAGAAGGCTACACCTTC
size: NA
J: TRBJ1-2
V: TRBV6-1
D: NA

CDR3: CASSKVAGAKNTEAFF
DNA: TGTGCCAGCAGCAAAGTGGCAGGCGCCAAGAACACTGAAGCTTTCTTT
size: NA
J: TRBJ1-1
V: TRBV21-1
D: NA

CDR3: CASSLQGIVNYGYTF
DNA: TGCGCCAGCAGCTTACAGGGAATCGTTAACTATGGCTACACCTTC
size: NA
J: TRBJ1-2
V: TRBV5-1
D: NA

CDR3: CASSAGTGATGDYGYTF
DNA: TGTGCCAGCAGCGCCGGGACAGGGGCTACCGGGGACTATGGCTACACCTTC
size: NA
J: TRBJ1-2
V: TRBV7-9
D: TRBD1

CDR3: CASSIGGAEAFF
DNA: TGTGCCAGTAGTATAGGGGGGGCTGAAGCTTTCTTT
size: many
J: TRBJ1-1
V: TRBV19
D: NA

CDR3: CASSEGPSLRRGTSYEQYF
DNA: TGCGCCAGCAGCGAAGGTCCGAGCCTTAGGCGGGGGACCTCCTACGAGCAGTACTTC
size: NA
J: TRBJ2-7
V: TRBV4-3
D: TRBD2

CDR3: CSASTSGGAETQYF
DNA: TGCAGTGCAAGTACTAGCGGGGGGGCAGAGACCCAGTACTTC
size: NA
J: TRBJ2-5
V: TRBV20-1
D: TRBD2

CDR3: CAWARVEQFF
DNA: TGTGCCTGGGCCAGGGTTGAGCAGTTCTTC
size: NA
J: TRBJ2-1
V: TRBV30
D: NA

CDR3: CASSLSGGGRETQYF
DNA: TGCGCCAGCAGCCTATCGGGAGGCGGGAGGGAGACCCAGTACTTC
size: NA
J: TRBJ2-5
V: TRBV4-1
D: TRBD2

CDR3: CASSPYSYGYTF
DNA: TGTGCCAGCAGCCCCTACAGCTATGGCTACACCTTC
size: NA
J: TRBJ1-2
V: TRBV7-8
D: NA

CDR3: CASSSQRGMLGNTQYF
DNA: TGTGCCAGCAGCTCTCAGCGGGGTATGCTCGGCAATACGCAGTATTTT
size: NA
J: TRBJ2-3
V: TRBV3-1/TRBV3-2
D: TRBD2

CDR3: CASSKHFSYEQYF
DNA: TGTGCCAGCAGTAAACATTTTTCCTACGAGCAGTACTTC
size: NA
J: TRBJ2-7
V: TRBV28
D: NA

CDR3: CASSEAGTMVYEQYF
DNA: TGTGCCAGCAGTGAAGCCGGGACAATGGTCTACGAGCAGTACTTC
size: once
J: TRBJ2-7
V: TRBV6-1
D: NA

CDR3: CASSQGQAYSYEQYF
DNA: TGTGCCAGCAGCCAAGGGCAGGCCTATTCCTACGAGCAGTACTTC
size: NA
J: TRBJ2-7
V: TRBV14
D: NA

CDR3: CASSLYEDGYTF
DNA: TGTGCCAGCAGTTTATACGAGGATGGCTACACCTTC
size: NA
J: TRBJ1-2
V: TRBV28
D: NA

CDR3: CASSQIFSATNEKLFF
DNA: TGTGCCAGCAGCCAAATATTCAGCGCAACTAATGAAAAACTGTTTTTT
size: NA
J: TRBJ1-4
V: TRBV7-9
D: NA

CDR3: CASSFTALKGYTF
DNA: TGTGCCAGCAGCTTCACAGCACTTAAAGGCTACACCTTC
size: once
J: TRBJ1-2
V: TRBV13
D: NA

CDR3: CASSHPGTDPYEQYF
DNA: TGCGCCAGCAGCCATCCCGGGACAGACCCCTACGAGCAGTACTTC
size: NA
J: TRBJ2-7
V: TRBV4-1
D: TRBD1

CDR3: CASSARASTALF
DNA: TGTGCCAGCAGCGCCCGAGCCTCGACAGCGCTTTTC
size: NA
J: TRBJ2-3
V: TRBV7-2
D: NA

CDR3: CASSYLQGHRGEQYF
DNA: TGTGCCAGCAGTTACCTGCAGGGGCATCGAGGCGAGCAGTACTTC
size: NA
J: TRBJ2-7
V: TRBV6-5
D: NA

CDR3: CSARDYGELFF
DNA: TGCAGTGCTAGAGATTACGGGGAGCTGTTTTTT
size: NA
J: TRBJ2-2
V: TRBV20-1
D: NA

CDR3: CASSNLIGTGSETQYF
DNA: TGTGCCAGCAGTAACCTAATCGGGACAGGGTCTGAGACCCAGTACTTC
size: NA
J: TRBJ2-5
V: TRBV6-2/TRBV6-3
D: TRBD1

CDR3: CASTRSGDTQYF
DNA: TGTGCCAGCACCCGCTCGGGGGATACGCAGTATTTT
size: NA
J: TRBJ2-3
V: TRBV12-3/TRBV12-4
D: NA

CDR3: CASSYSKPTVTEKLFF
DNA: TGTGCCAGCAGTTACTCGAAGCCGACAGTTACAGAAAAACTGTTTTTT
size: once
J: TRBJ1-4
V: TRBV6-5
D: NA

CDR3: CATSGVGATIQSQQFF
DNA: TGTGCCACCAGCGGGGTGGGCGCTACTATCCAATCTCAGCAGTTCTTC
size: NA
J: TRBJ2-1
V: TRBV24-1
D: NA

CDR3: CAWTTGTVSLEAFF
DNA: TGTGCCTGGACCACCGGGACAGTTTCTCTTGAAGCTTTCTTT
size: NA
J: TRBJ1-1
V: TRBV30
D: TRBD1

CDR3: CASSIPGQPLYEQYF
DNA: TGTGCCAGTAGTATCCCAGGTCAGCCTCTGTACGAGCAGTACTTC
size: NA
J: TRBJ2-7
V: TRBV19
D: NA

CDR3: CASSGLSGTSPWEQYF
DNA: TGTGCCAGCAGCGGGCTCTCCGGGACTTCCCCTTGGGAGCAGTACTTC
size: NA
J: TRBJ2-7
V: TRBV6-2/TRBV6-3
D: NA